This entry features one TCR beta chain sequence. What it recognizes is unknown. The data belong to a study of CD4 T cells in relation to SARS-CoV-2 and coronaviruses. Study in general: The HLA restriction of the shared crossreactive spike epitopes was mapped.

Whole-study findings and limits: Monoreactive clones expanded significantly more to SARS-CoV-2 than crossreactive clones did. Pre-pandemic and post-infection samples never came from the same donor.

The length of the CDR3 is 13 residues. CDR1 KGHDR and CDR2 SFDVKD come from the germline V gene. Between the trimmed V and J ends, which lost 4 bases and 5 bases, there was a span of 11 bases. Naive and memory CD4+ T cell DNA was deep-sequenced without culture. The data were produced by immunoSEQ multiplex PCR, yet TCRdb's version contains in-frame clones alone and is incomplete. The table has about 56,000 clones, about 90% seen once. The chain carries TRBV24-1 and TRBJ2-7; D unresolved. The receptor comes from an adult with COVID-19. The sequenced sample consisted of naive CD4+ T cells from PBMCs. Subset here: naive CD4+ T cells isolated by negative enrichment. DNA for the CDR3: TGTGCCACCAGTGACGGTGACAAACACGAGCAGTACTTC. Its translation: CATSDGDKHEQYF.